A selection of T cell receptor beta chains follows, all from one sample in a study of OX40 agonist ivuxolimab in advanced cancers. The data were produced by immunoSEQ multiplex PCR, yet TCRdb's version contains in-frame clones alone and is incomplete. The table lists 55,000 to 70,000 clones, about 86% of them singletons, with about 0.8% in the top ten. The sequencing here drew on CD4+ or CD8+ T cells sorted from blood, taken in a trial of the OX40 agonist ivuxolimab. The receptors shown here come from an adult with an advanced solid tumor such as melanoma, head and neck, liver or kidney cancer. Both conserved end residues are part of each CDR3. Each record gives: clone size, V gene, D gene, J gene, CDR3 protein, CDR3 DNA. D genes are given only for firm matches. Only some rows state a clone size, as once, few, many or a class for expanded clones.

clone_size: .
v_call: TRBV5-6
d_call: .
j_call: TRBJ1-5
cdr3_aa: CASSLANLDQPQHF
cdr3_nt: TGTGCCAGCAGCTTGGCCAATCTTGATCAGCCCCAGCATTTT

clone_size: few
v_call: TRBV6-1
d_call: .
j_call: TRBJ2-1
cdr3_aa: CASSEARGGPGNEQFF
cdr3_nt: TGTGCCAGCAGTGAAGCGCGTGGGGGCCCCGGGAATGAGCAGTTCTTC

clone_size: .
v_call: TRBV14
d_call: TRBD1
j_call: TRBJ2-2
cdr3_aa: CASSQAGTGGIGELFF
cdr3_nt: TGTGCCAGCAGCCAAGCGGGAACAGGGGGCATCGGGGAGCTGTTTTTT

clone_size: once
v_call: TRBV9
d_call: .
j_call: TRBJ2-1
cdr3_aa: CASSVGATSKTNEQFF
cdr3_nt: TGTGCCAGCAGCGTAGGGGCTACCTCCAAAACCAATGAGCAGTTCTTC

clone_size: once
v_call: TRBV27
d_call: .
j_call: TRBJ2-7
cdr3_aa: CASSLRGTGMGYEQYF
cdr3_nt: TGTGCCAGCAGTTTAAGGGGCACGGGGATGGGCTACGAGCAGTACTTC

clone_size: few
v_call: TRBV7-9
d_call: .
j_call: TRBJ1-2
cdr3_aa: CASTQGYGYTF
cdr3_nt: TGTGCCAGCACCCAGGGCTATGGCTACACCTTC

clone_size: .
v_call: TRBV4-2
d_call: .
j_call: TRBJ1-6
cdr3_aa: CASRQDGYNSPLHF
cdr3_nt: TGTGCCAGCAGACAAGATGGGTATAATTCACCCCTCCACTTT

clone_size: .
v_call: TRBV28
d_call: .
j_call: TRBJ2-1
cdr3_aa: CASSPTRARSNEQFF
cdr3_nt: TGTGCCAGCAGTCCAACTAGGGCTAGATCCAATGAGCAGTTCTTC

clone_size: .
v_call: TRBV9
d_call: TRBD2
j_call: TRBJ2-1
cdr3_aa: CASSVDPSGSLNEQFF
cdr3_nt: TGTGCCAGCAGCGTAGACCCTAGCGGGAGCCTGAATGAGCAGTTCTTC

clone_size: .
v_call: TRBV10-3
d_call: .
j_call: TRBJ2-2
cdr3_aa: CAISERGTPTGELFF
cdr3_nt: TGTGCCATCAGTGAGCGCGGGACACCCACCGGGGAGCTGTTTTTT

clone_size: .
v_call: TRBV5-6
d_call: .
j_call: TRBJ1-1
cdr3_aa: CASSLGGVTEAFF
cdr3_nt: TGTGCCAGCAGCTTAGGAGGGGTGACTGAAGCTTTCTTT

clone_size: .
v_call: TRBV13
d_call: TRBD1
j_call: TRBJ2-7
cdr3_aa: CASSPEGGTGTYEQYF
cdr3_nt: TGTGCCAGCAGCCCCGAGGGGGGGACAGGGACTTACGAGCAGTACTTC

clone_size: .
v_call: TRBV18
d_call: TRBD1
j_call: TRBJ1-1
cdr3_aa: CASSPPQGGYTEAFF
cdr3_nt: TGTGCCAGCTCACCACCACAGGGGGGTTACACTGAAGCTTTCTTT

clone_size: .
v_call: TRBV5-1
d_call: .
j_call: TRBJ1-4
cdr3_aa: CASSLDLQGGDEKLFF
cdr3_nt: TGCGCCAGCAGCTTGGATTTACAGGGTGGGGATGAAAAACTGTTTTTT

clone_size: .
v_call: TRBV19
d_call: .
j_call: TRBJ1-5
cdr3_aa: CATEGPRGEGQPQHF
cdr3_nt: TGTGCCACTGAGGGACCGCGCGGCGAAGGACAGCCCCAGCATTTT

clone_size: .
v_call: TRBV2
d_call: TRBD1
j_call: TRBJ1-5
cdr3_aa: CASRGDSGNQPQHF
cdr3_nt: TGTGCCAGCAGAGGGGACAGTGGCAATCAGCCCCAGCATTTT

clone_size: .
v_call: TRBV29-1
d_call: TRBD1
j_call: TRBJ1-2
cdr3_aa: CSVEQGATNYGYTF
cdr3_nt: TGCAGCGTTGAACAGGGGGCAACTAACTATGGCTACACCTTC

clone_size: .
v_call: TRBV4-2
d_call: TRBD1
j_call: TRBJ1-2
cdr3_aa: CASSQGTGGGGYTF
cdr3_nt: TGTGCCAGCAGCCAAGGGACAGGGGGAGGTGGCTACACCTTC

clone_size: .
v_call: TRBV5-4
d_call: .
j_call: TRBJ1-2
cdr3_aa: CASKPVGQTGYTF
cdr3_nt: TGTGCCAGCAAGCCCGTAGGACAGACGGGCTACACCTTC

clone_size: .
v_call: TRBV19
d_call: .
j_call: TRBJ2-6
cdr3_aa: CASATQSSGANVLTF
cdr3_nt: TGTGCCAGTGCGACTCAGAGCTCTGGGGCCAACGTCCTGACTTTC

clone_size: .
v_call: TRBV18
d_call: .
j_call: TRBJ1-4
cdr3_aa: CASSPDLADEKLFF
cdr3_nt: TGTGCCAGCTCACCCGACCTAGCGGATGAAAAACTGTTTTTT

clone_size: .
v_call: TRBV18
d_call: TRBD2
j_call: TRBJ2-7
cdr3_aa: CASSTTSGSSEQYF
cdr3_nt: TGTGCCAGCTCAACGACTAGCGGGAGTTCCGAGCAGTACTTC

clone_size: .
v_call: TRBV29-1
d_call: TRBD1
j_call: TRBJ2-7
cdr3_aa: CSVRDSLLRVYEQYF
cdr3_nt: TGCAGCGTCCGGGACAGCTTGCTACGTGTATACGAGCAGTACTTC

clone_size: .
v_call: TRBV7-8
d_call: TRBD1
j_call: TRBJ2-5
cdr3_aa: CASTQDRGRQETQYF
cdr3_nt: TGTGCCAGCACCCAGGACAGGGGTCGCCAAGAGACCCAGTACTTC

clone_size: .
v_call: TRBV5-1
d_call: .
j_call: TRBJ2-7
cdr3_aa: CASSLGAIEQYF
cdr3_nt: TGCGCCAGCAGCTTGGGGGCCATCGAGCAGTACTTC

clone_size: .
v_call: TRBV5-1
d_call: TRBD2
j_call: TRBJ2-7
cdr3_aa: CASSSRTSTENYEQYF
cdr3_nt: TGCGCCAGCAGCAGCCGGACTAGCACGGAGAACTACGAGCAGTACTTC

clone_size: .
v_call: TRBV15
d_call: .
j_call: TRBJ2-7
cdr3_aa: CATSRDQGSYEQYF
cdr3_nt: TGTGCCACCAGCAGAGATCAGGGCTCCTACGAGCAGTACTTC

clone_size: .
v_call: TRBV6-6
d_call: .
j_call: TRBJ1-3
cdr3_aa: CASRDSGNTIYF
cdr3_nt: TGTGCCAGCCGGGACTCTGGAAACACCATATATTTT

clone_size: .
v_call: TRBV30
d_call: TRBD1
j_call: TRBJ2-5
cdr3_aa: CAWSVEDRGYGTQYF
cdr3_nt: TGTGCCTGGAGTGTAGAGGACAGGGGGTACGGGACCCAGTACTTC

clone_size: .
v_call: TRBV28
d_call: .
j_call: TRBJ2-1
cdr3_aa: CASSVGRGIYNEQFF
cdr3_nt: TGTGCCAGCAGCGTGGGCAGGGGAATTTACAATGAGCAGTTCTTC

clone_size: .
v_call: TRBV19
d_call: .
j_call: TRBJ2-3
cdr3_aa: CASRKENTDTQYF
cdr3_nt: TGTGCCAGTAGGAAGGAAAACACAGATACGCAGTATTTT

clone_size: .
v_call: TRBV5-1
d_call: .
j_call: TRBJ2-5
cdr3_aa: CASSLVPPSGDQYF
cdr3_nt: TGCGCCAGCAGCTTGGTACCCCCGAGTGGAGACCAGTACTTC

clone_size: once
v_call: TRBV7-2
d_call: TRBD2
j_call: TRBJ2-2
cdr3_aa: CASSWEGATGELFF
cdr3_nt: TGTGCCAGCAGCTGGGAGGGAGCTACCGGGGAGCTGTTTTTT

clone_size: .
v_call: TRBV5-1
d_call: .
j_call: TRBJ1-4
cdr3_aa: CASRSRETTNEKLFF
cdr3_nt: TGCGCCAGCAGGAGCAGGGAAACAACTAATGAAAAACTGTTTTTT

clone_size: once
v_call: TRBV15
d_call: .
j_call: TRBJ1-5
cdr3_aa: CATSRDDAQASNQPQHF
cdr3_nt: TGTGCCACCAGCAGAGATGATGCCCAGGCGAGCAATCAGCCCCAGCATTTT

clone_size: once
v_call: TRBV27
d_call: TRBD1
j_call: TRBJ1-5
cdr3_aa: CASRTLPGQGARQPQHF
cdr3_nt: TGTGCCAGCAGAACGTTACCGGGACAGGGGGCTCGTCAGCCCCAGCATTTT

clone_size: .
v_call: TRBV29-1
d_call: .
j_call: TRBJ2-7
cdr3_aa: CSATVSYEQYF
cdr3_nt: TGCAGCGCAACAGTGAGCTACGAGCAGTACTTC

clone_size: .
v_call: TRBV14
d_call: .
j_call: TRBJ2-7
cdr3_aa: CASSPRPGYEQYF
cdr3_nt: TGTGCCAGCAGCCCCCGCCCCGGCTACGAGCAGTACTTC

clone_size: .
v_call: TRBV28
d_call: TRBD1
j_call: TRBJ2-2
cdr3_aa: CASYRTGRAGELFF
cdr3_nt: TGTGCCAGTTATAGGACAGGGAGAGCCGGGGAGCTGTTTTTT

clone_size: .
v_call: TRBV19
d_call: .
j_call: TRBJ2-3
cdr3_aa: CASTVAGPSTDTQYF
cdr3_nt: TGTGCCAGTACAGTGGCCGGACCTAGCACAGATACGCAGTATTTT

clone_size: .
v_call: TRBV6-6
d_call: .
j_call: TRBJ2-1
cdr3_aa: CASSSGTHRVYNEQFF
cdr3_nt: TGTGCCAGCAGTTCGGGGACACATAGGGTTTACAATGAGCAGTTCTTC

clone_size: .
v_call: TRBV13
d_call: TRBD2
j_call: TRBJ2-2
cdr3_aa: CASSFPKGLVNTGELFF
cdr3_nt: TGTGCCAGCAGCTTCCCTAAGGGACTAGTGAACACCGGGGAGCTGTTTTTT

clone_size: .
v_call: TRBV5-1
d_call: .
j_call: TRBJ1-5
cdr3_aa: CASSLDGFSNQPQHF
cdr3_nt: TGCGCCAGCAGCTTGGACGGGTTTAGCAATCAGCCCCAGCATTTT

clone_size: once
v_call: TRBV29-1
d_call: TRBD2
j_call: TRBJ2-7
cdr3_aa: CSVKGLAGVEQYF
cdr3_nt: TGCAGCGTTAAGGGACTAGCGGGAGTCGAGCAGTACTTC

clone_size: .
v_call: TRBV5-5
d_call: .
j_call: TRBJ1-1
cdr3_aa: CASSFGWALNTEAFF
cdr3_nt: TGTGCCAGCAGCTTTGGGTGGGCCTTGAACACTGAAGCTTTCTTT

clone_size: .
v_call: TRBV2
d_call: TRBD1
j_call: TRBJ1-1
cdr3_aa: CASRGDRGEAFF
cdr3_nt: TGTGCCAGCAGGGGAGACAGGGGTGAAGCTTTCTTT

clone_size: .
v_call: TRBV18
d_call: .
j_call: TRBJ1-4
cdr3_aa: CASSPLRGRDEKLFF
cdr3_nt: TGTGCCAGCTCACCTCTACGCGGTCGGGATGAAAAACTGTTTTTT

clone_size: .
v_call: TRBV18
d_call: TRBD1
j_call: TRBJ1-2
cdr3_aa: CASSLDRANYGYTF
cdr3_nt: TGTGCCAGCTCCCTCGACAGGGCTAACTATGGCTACACCTTC

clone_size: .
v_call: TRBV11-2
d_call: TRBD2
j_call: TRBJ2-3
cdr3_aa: CASSIAGGYDTQYF
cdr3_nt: TGTGCCAGCAGCATAGCGGGAGGGTACGATACGCAGTATTTT

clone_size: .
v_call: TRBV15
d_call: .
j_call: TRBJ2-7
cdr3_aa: CATSRDLGTTGLPYEQYF
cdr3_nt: TGTGCCACCAGCAGAGATTTGGGGACAACGGGACTCCCCTACGAGCAGTACTTC

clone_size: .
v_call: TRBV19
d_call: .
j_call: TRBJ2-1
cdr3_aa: CASSPASRGWNEQFF
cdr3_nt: TGTGCCAGTAGTCCGGCCTCTAGGGGATGGAATGAGCAGTTCTTC

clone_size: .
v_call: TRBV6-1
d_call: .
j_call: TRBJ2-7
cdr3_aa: CASERSYEQYF
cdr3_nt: TGTGCCAGTGAGCGGAGCTACGAGCAGTACTTC

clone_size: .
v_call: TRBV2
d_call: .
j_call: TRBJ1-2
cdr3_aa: CASSEGGVYGYTF
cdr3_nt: TGTGCCAGCAGTGAAGGGGGCGTCTATGGCTACACCTTC

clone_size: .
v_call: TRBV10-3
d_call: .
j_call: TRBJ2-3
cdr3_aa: CAISPGRESTQYF
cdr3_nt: TGTGCCATCAGTCCCGGTAGGGAGAGTACGCAGTATTTT

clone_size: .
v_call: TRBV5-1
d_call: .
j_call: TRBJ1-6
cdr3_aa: CASSQEAFSYNSPLHF
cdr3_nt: TGCGCCAGCAGTCAGGAGGCGTTCTCCTATAATTCACCCCTCCACTTT

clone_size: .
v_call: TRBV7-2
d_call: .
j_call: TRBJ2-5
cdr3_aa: CASSLNRVGQETQYF
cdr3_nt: TGTGCCAGCAGCCTAAACAGGGTTGGTCAAGAGACCCAGTACTTC

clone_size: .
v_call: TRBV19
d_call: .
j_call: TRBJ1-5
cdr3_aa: CASTMSGDPQHF
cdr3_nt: TGTGCCAGTACCATGTCGGGGGACCCCCAGCATTTT

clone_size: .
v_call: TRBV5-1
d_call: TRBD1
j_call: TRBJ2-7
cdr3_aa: CASSPMIGTGGYEQYF
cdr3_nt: TGCGCCAGCAGCCCGATGATCGGGACAGGGGGGTACGAGCAGTACTTC

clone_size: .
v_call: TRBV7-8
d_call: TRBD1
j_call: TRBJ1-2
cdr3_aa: CASSFGRQGEGYTF
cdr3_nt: TGTGCCAGCAGCTTCGGTAGACAGGGGGAAGGCTACACCTTC

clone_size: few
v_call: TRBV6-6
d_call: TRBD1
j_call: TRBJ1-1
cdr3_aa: CASSRGGLPEAFF
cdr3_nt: TGTGCCAGCAGCAGAGGGGGCCTCCCTGAAGCTTTCTTT